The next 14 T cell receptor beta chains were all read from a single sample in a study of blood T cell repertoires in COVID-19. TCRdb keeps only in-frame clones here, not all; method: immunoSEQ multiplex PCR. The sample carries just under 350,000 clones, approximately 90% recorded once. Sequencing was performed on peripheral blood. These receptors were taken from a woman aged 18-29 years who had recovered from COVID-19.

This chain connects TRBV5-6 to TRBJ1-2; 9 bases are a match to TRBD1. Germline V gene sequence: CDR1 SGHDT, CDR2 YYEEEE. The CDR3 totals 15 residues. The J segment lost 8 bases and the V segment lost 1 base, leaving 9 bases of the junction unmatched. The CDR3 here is CASSLLGQGRLGYTF. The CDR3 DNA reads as TGTGCCAGCAGCTTGCTGGGACAGGGAAGGTTGGGCTACACCTTC.

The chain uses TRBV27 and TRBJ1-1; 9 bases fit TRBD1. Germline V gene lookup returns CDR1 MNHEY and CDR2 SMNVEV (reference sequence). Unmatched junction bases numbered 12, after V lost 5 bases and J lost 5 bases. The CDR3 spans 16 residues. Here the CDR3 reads CASSPWDRAIITEAFF. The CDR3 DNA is TGTGCCAGCAGTCCATGGGACAGGGCTATTATTACTGAAGCTTTCTTT.

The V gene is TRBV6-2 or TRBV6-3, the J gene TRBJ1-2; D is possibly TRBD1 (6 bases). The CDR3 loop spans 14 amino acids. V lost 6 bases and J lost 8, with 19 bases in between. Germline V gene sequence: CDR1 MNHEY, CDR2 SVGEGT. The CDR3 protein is CASSALGQMKGYTF. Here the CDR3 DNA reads TGTGCCAGCAGCGCCCTCGGACAGATGAAGGGCTACACCTTC.

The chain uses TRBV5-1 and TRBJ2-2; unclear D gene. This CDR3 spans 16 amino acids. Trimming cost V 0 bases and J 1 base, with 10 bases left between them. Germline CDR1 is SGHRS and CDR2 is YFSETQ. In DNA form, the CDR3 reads TGCGCCAGCAGCTTGGCACTCGTCGAGAACACCGGGGAGCTGTTTTTT. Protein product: CASSLALVENTGELFF.

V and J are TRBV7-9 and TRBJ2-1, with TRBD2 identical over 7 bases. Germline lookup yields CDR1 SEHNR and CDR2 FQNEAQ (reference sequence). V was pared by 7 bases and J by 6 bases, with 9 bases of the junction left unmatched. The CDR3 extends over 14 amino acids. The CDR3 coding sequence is TGTGCCAGCAAGTATAGCGGGCAAAGCAATGAGCAGTTCTTC. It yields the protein CASKYSGQSNEQFF.

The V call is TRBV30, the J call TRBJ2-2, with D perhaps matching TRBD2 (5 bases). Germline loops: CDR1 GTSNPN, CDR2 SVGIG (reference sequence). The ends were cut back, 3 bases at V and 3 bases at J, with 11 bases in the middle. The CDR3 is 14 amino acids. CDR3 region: CAWSQADYTGELFF. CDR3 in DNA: TGTGCCTGGAGCCAGGCGGACTACACCGGGGAGCTGTTTTTT.

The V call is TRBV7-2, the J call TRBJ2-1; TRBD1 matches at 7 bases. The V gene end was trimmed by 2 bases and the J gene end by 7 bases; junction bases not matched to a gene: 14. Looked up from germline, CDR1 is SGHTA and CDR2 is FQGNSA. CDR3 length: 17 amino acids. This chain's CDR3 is CASSLIFAGGKLNEQFF. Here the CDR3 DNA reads TGTGCCAGCAGCTTAATTTTTGCAGGGGGTAAGTTGAATGAGCAGTTCTTC. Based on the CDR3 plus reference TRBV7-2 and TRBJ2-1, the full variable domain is GAGVSQSPSNKVTEKGKDVELRCDPISGHTALYWYRQSLGQGLEFLIYFQGNSAPDKSGLPSDRFSAERTGGSVSTLTIQRTQQEDSAVYLCASSLIFAGGKLNEQFFGPGTRLTVL.

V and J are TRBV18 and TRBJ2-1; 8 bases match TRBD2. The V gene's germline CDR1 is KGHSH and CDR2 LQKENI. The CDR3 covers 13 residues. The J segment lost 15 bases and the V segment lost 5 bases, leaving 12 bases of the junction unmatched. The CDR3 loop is CASSGPAGARMFF. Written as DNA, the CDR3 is TGTGCCAGCTCAGGTCCAGCGGGGGCTCGAATGTTCTTC.

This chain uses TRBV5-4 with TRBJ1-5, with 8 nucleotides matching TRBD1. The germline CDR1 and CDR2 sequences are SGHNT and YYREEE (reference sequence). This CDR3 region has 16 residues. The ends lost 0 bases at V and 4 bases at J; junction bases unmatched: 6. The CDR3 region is CASSLARDRPNQPQHF. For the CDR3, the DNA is TGTGCCAGCAGCTTGGCCCGGGACAGGCCTAATCAGCCCCAGCATTTT.

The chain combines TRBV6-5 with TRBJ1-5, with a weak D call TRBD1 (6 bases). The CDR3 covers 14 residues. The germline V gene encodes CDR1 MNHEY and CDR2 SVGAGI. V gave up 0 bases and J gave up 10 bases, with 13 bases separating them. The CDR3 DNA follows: TGTGCCAGCAGTTACTCGCCGGGACAAAGCCCCCAGCATTTT. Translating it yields CASSYSPGQSPQHF.

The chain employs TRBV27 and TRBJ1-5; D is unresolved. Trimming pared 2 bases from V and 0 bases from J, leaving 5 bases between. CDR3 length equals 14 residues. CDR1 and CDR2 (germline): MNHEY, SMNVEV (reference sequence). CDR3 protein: CASSLRDSNQPQHF. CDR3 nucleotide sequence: TGTGCCAGCAGTTTAAGAGATAGCAATCAGCCCCAGCATTTT.

This CDR3 is CASSQENGRPYNEQFF. In DNA, the CDR3 is TGCGCCAGCAGCCAAGAGAACGGGAGGCCCTACAATGAGCAGTTCTTC. The V and J genes are TRBV4-3 and TRBJ2-1; 7 nucleotides line up with TRBD2. The CDR3 has 16 amino acids. CDR1 is LGHNA, CDR2 YSLEER, per germline. Losses at the gene ends were 0 bases for V and 2 bases for J; bases not matched to a gene: 4.

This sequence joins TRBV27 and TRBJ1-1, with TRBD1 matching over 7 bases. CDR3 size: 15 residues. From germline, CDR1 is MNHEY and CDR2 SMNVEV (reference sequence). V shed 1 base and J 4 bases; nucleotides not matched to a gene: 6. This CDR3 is CASSLWTGRGTEAFF. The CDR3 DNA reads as TGTGCCAGCAGTTTATGGACAGGCCGAGGCACTGAAGCTTTCTTT.

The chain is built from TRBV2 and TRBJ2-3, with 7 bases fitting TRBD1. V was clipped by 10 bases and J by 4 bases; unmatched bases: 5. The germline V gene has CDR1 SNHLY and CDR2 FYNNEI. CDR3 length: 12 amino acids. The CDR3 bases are TGTGCCACGGGGCAGGGGGCAGATACGCAGTATTTT. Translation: CATGQGADTQYF.